The 11 T cell receptor beta chains given below trace back to one sample, sequenced in a study of cytomegalovirus exposure and HLA in healthy donors (TCRdb year 2017). The library was prepared using the immunoSEQ multiplex PCR assay. For the multiplex PCR, a mixture combining 60 forward primers for TCR Vbeta segments and 13 reverse primers for TCR Jbeta segments was used. TCRdb obtained this table from immuneACCESS and retained in-frame rearrangements with V and J assigned. These tables miss some clones; where compared with another copy, unresolved V genes account for less than half of the shortfall, and the remainder is unexplained. In all, the sample holds fewer than 40,000 clones, and around 83% of those were seen once. About 3.6% of the sample is taken by the ten largest. The sequenced sample consisted of PBMCs. The receptors here all came from a woman under 30 in good health and CMV-seronegative.

The chain recombines TRBV30 with TRBJ1-1; perhaps TRBD1 as D (6 bases). Germline V CDR1 and CDR2: GTSNPN, SVGIG (reference sequence). This CDR3 has 11 amino acids. Between the trimmed V and J ends, which lost 5 bases and 5 bases, there was a span of 9 bases. Here the CDR3 DNA reads TGTGCCTGGGGCAGGGGTACTGAAGCTTTCTTT. This codes for CAWGRGTEAFF. Full variable domain (rest looked up from reference TRBV30 and TRBJ1-1): SQTIHQWPATLVQPVGSPLSLECTVEGTSNPNLYWYRQAAGRGLQLLFYSVGIGQISSEVPQNLSASRPQDRQFILSSKKLLLSDSGFYLCAWGRGTEAFFGQGTRLTVV.

This chain links TRBV27 with TRBJ2-3; D is unresolved. CDR1 MNHEY and CDR2 SMNVEV come from the germline V gene (reference sequence). CDR3 length: 13 amino acids. Deletions cut 5 bases from V and 7 bases from J, with 13 bases between. The chain's CDR3 is CASSPEALYTQYF. As DNA, the CDR3 is TGTGCCAGCAGTCCAGAGGCTCTATATACGCAGTATTTT.

As DNA, the CDR3 is TGCGCCAGCAGAGTTGGGGGGACAGAAGCTGGAAACACCATATATTTT. It translates to CASRVGGTEAGNTIYF. V gene TRBV5-1 combines with J gene TRBJ1-3, with 7 positions matching TRBD1. Germline lookup yields CDR1 SGHRS and CDR2 YFSETQ. The CDR3 runs to 16 residues. J was trimmed by 2 bases and V by 5 bases; bases with no gene match: 10.

The chain has TRBV4-1 and TRBJ1-2, with 8 positions matching TRBD1. CDR1 MGHRA and CDR2 YSYEKL come from the germline V gene. The CDR3 is 15 residues long. The V gene end was trimmed by 0 bases and the J gene end by 6 bases; junction bases not matched to a gene: 6. Written as DNA, the CDR3 is TGCGCCAGCAGCCAAGAAGGAGACAGGGGAGATGGCTACACCTTC. It translates to CASSQEGDRGDGYTF.

This sequence joins TRBV13 and TRBJ2-2; 14 bases align to TRBD2. Germline CDR1 reads PRHDT; CDR2 reads FYEKMQ (reference sequence). This CDR3 region has 22 residues. The trim removed 4 bases at V and 2 bases at J, leaving 18 bases unmatched. The CDR3 reads CASSSPKIGLAGGKGNTGELFF. CDR3 DNA sequence: TGTGCCAGCAGCTCCCCTAAAATCGGACTAGCGGGAGGAAAAGGAAACACCGGGGAGCTGTTTTTT.

The genes are TRBV7-3 and TRBJ2-7; TRBD1 matches at 11 bases. This CDR3 has 14 amino acids. Germline V gives CDR1 SGHTA, CDR2 FQGTGA. V shed 5 bases, J shed 6 bases, and the junction held 6 bases outside the gene matches. The CDR3 spells CASSPGQGAGEQYF. CDR3 sequence (DNA): TGTGCCAGCAGCCCCGGACAGGGGGCTGGCGAGCAGTACTTC.

In the case of this clone: Compared with germline, one end of the junction differs, possibly owing to a read error. CDR3 protein: CSSSVGLAGILSYEQYF. CDR3 bases: TGTTCCAGCAGCGTGGGACTAGCGGGCATCCTTTCCTACGAGCAGTACTTC. The rearrangement links TRBV7-9 to TRBJ2-7; TRBD2 agrees at 12 bases. The germline V gene encodes CDR1 SEHNR and CDR2 FQNEAQ (reference sequence). CDR3 size: 17 residues.

J is TRBJ1-1 and V is TRBV4-1; no clear D gene. Trimming removed 3 bases from V and 7 bases from J, with 15 bases in between. Germline CDR1 and CDR2: MGHRA and YSYEKL. The CDR3 has 14 amino acids. Written as DNA, the CDR3 is TGCGCCAGCAGCCACCTGTCGCAGACTCGTGAAGCTTTCTTT. Protein product: CASSHLSQTREAFF.

The chain uses TRBV7-2 and TRBJ2-7; 8 nucleotides agree with TRBD1. J gave up 0 bases and V 5 bases, and 3 bases lay outside the gene matches. The CDR3 extends over 14 amino acids. Germline V CDR1 and CDR2: SGHTA, FQGNSA. CDR3 loop: CASSRTGSSYEQYF. CDR3 bases: TGTGCCAGCAGCCGGACAGGGAGCTCCTACGAGCAGTACTTC. The whole variable domain, remainder taken from reference TRBV7-2 and TRBJ2-7, is GAGVSQSPSNKVTEKGKDVELRCDPISGHTALYWYRQSLGQGLEFLIYFQGNSAPDKSGLPSDRFSAERTGGSVSTLTIQRTQQEDSAVYLCASSRTGSSYEQYFGPGTRLTVT.

Remarks on this clone: A read error may account for a junction end that differs from germline. The chain combines TRBV7-9 with TRBJ1-6; maybe TRBD1 (6 bases). CDR1 is SEHNR, CDR2 FQNEAQ, per germline (reference sequence). The CDR3 contains 12 residues. The chain's CDR3 is CSSDRNNSPLHF. The CDR3 DNA sequence: TGTTCCAGCGACAGGAATAATTCACCCCTCCACTTT.

V usage is TRBV14 and J usage is TRBJ1-1, with TRBD1 matching over 8 bases. V lost 4 bases, J lost 5 bases, and 6 bases stayed unmatched. The CDR3 length is 14 residues. Germline V CDR1 and CDR2: SGHDN, FVKESK. CDR3 region: CASSLLTGGTEAFF. In DNA form, the CDR3 reads TGTGCCAGCAGCCTATTAACAGGGGGGACTGAAGCTTTCTTT. The whole variable domain, filled in from reference TRBV14 and TRBJ1-1, reads EAGVTQFPSHSVIEKGQTVTLRCDPISGHDNLYWYRRVMGKEIKFLLHFVKESKQDESGMPNNRFLAERTGGTYSTLKVQPAELEDSGVYFCASSLLTGGTEAFFGQGTRLTVV.